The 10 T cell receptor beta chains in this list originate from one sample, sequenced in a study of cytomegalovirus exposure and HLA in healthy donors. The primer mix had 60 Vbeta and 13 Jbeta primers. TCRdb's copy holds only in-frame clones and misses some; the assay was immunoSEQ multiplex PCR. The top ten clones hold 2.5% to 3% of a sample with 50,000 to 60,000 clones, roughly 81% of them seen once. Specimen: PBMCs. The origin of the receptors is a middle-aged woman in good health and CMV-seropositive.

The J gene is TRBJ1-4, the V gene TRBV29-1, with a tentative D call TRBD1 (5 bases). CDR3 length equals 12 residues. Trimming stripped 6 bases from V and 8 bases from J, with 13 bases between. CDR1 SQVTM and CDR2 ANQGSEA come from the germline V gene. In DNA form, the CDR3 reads TGCAGCGTGGGATTCGGGGGAGAAAAACTGTTTTTT. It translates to CSVGFGGEKLFF.

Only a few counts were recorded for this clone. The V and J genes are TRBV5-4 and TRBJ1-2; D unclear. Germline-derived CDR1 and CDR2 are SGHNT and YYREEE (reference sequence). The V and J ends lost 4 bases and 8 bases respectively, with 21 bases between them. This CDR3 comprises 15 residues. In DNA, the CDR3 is TGTGCCAGCAGCCGAATCCAGACAACCCGCGGGGGCTACACCTTC. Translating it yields CASSRIQTTRGGYTF. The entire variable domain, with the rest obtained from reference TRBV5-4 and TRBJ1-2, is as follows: ETGVTQSPTHLIKTRGQQVTLRCSSQSGHNTVSWYQQALGQGPQFIFQYYREEENGRGNFPPRFSGLQFPNYSSELNVNALELDDSALYLCASSRIQTTRGGYTFGSGTRLTVV.

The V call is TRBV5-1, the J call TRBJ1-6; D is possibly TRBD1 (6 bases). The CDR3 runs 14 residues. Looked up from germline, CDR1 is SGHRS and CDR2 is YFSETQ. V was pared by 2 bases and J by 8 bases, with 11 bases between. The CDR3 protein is CASSLQGSDSPLHF. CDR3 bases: TGCGCCAGCAGCTTACAGGGATCAGATTCACCCCTCCACTTT.

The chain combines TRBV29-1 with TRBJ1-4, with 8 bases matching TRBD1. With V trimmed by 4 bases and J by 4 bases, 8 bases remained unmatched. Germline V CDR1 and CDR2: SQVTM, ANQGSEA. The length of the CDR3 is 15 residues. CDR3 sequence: CSVVSGGRGNEKLFF. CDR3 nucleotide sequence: TGCAGCGTTGTCTCAGGGGGCAGGGGTAATGAAAAACTGTTTTTT.

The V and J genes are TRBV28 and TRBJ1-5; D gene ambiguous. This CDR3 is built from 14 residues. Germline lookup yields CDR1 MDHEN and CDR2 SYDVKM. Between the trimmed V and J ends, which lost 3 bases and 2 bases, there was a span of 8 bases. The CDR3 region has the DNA TGTGCCAGCAGTTTGGTCGGAGGCAATCAGCCCCAGCATTTT. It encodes CASSLVGGNQPQHF.

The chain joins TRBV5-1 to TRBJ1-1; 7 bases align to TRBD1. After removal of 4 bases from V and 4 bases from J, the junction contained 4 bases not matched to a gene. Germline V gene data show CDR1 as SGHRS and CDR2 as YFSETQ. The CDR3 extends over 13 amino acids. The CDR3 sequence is CASSPTGITEAFF. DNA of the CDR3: TGCGCCAGCAGCCCGACAGGGATCACTGAAGCTTTCTTT.

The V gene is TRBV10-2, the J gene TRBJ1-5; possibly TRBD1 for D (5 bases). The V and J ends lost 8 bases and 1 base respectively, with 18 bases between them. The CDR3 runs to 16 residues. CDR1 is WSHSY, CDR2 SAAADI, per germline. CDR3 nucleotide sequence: TGCGCCAGCGGCCCCTGGGGCATAGGAAGCAATCAGCCCCAGCATTTT. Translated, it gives CASGPWGIGSNQPQHF.

In nucleotides, the CDR3 is TGCGCCAGCAGCCGAAGGGTGGAGGCTAATGAAAAACTGTTTTTT. This sequence encodes CASSRRVEANEKLFF. The V and J genes are TRBV4-3 and TRBJ1-4, with D uncertain. The CDR3 covers 15 residues. V lost 4 bases and J lost 3, with 12 bases in between. Germline CDR1 is LGHNA and CDR2 is YSLEER.

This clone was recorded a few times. This CDR3 is CASSAGGTPAYEQYF. CDR3 DNA: TGTGCCAGCAGCGCGGGGGGGACGCCCGCCTACGAGCAGTACTTC. The chain couples TRBV6-1 to TRBJ2-7, with 9 bases matching TRBD2. After removal of 6 bases from V and 2 bases from J, the junction contained 8 bases not matched to a gene. CDR1 is MNHNS, CDR2 SASEGT, per germline. CDR3 length: 15 residues.

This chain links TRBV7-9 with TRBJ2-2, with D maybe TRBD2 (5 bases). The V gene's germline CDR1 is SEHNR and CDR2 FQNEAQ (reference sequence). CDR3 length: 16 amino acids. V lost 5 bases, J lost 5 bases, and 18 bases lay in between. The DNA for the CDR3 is TGTGCCAGCAGCCCCCGCGAGAGCGGTGAAACCGGGGAGCTGTTTTTT. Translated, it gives CASSPRESGETGELFF.